The present entry profiles one T cell receptor beta chain with its context. Its matching antigen is unknown. This sample is drawn from a study of cytomegalovirus exposure and HLA in healthy donors. Study results and caveats: Published work reported that the classifier diagnosed cytomegalovirus status with high specificity and sensitivity. Being productive about 87% or about 30% of the time was typical of most TCR beta V segments in an earlier analysis. Later analysis indicated greater clonal expansion among HLA-associated TCR beta chains than among equally common other chains. Most TCRs appeared rarely, but some public TCRs recurred in many donors.

Unmatched junction bases numbered 5, after V lost 3 bases and J lost 0 bases. The CDR3 extends over 14 amino acids. Per the germline V gene, CDR1 is GTSNPN and CDR2 is SVGIG (reference sequence). 60 Vbeta and 13 Jbeta primers were used in PCR. Only in-frame clones appear in the TCRdb table, and some are missing; sequencing was by immunoSEQ multiplex PCR. This repertoire shows 95,000 to 150,000 clones, 65% to 80% found once; its top ten account for nearly 3%. The V and J genes are TRBV30 and TRBJ2-7; TRBD1 aligns across 7 bases. Sequenced sample: PBMCs. The sequence derives from a woman between 35 and 50 years old in good health and CMV-seropositive. CDR3 DNA sequence: TGTGCCTGGAGGAAGACAGGGCGCTCCTACGAGCAGTACTTC. Protein: CAWRKTGRSYEQYF.